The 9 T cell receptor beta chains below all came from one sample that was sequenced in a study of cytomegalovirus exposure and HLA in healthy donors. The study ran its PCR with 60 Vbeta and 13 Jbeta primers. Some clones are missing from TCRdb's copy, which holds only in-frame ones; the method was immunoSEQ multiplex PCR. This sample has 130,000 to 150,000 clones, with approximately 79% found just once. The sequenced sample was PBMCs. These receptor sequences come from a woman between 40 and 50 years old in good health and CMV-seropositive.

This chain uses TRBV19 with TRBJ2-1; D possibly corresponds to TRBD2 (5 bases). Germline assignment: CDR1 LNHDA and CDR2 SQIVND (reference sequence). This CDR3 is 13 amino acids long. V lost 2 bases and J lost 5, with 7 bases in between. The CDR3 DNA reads TGTGCCAGTAGTATATCGGGGAACAATGAGCAGTTCTTC. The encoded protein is CASSISGNNEQFF.

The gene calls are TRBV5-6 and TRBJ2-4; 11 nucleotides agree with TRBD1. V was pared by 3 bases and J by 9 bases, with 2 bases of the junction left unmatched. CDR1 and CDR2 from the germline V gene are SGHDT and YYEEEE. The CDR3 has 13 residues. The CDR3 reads CASSWGQGGIQYF. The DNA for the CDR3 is TGTGCCAGCAGCTGGGGACAGGGGGGCATTCAGTACTTC.

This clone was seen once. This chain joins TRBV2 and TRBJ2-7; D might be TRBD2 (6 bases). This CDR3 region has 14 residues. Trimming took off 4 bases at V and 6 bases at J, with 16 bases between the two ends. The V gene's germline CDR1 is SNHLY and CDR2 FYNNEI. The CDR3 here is CASSASPGVVEQYF. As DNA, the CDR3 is TGTGCCAGCAGTGCATCCCCGGGGGTCGTCGAGCAGTACTTC.

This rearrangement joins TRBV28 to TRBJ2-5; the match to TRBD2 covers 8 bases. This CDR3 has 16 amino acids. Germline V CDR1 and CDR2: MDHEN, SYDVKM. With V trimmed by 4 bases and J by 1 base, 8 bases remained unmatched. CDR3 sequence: CASSSLGTRLQETQYF. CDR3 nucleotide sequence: TGTGCCAGCAGTTCCCTTGGGACTAGACTCCAAGAGACCCAGTACTTC.

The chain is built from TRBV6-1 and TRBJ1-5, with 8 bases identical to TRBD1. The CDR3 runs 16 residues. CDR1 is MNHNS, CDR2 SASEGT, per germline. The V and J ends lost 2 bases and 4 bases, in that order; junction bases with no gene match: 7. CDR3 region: CASSEFLDRANQPQHF. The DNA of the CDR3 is TGTGCCAGCAGTGAATTCCTGGACAGGGCGAATCAGCCCCAGCATTTT.

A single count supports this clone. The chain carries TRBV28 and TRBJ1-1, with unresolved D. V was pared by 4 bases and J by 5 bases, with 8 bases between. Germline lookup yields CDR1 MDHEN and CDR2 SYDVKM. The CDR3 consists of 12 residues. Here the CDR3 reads CASSSRTTEAFF. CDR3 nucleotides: TGTGCCAGCAGTTCGAGAACTACTGAAGCTTTCTTT.

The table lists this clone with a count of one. In DNA, the CDR3 is TGCGCCAGCAGACTATATGGGACCGGGACAGGGGGCGATGGGGAGTACCAAGAGACCCAGTACTTC. Protein product: CASRLYGTGTGGDGEYQETQYF. The V gene is TRBV4-1, the J gene TRBJ2-5; TRBD1 matches 12 bases. The germline V gene encodes CDR1 MGHRA and CDR2 YSYEKL. V lost 6 bases, J lost 0 bases, and 23 bases stayed unmatched. The CDR3 extends over 22 amino acids.

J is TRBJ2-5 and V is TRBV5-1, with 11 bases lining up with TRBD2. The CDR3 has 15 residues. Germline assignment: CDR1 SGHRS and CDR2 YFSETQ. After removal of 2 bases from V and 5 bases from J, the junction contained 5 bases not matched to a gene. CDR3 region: CASSLLAGADETQYF. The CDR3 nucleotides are TGCGCCAGCAGCTTACTAGCGGGGGCCGACGAGACCCAGTACTTC.

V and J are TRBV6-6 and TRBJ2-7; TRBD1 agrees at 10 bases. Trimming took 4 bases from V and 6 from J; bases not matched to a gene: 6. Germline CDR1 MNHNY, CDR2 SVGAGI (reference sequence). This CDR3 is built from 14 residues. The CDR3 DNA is TGTGCCAGCAGTTCCATCCGGGACAGGGGCGAGCAGTACTTC. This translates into CASSSIRDRGEQYF.